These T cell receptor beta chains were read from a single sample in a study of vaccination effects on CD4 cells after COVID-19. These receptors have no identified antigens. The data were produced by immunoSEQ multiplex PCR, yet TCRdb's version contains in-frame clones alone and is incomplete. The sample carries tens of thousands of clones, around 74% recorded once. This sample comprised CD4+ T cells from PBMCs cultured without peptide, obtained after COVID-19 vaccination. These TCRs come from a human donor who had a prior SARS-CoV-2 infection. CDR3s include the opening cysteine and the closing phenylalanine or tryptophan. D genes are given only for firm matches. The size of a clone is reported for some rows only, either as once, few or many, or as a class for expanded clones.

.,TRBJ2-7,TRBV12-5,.,CASGLVVKPSYEQYF,TGTGCTAGTGGTTTGGTAGTTAAGCCTTCCTACGAGCAGTACTTC
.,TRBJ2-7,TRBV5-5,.,CASSLGVRQPAYEQYF,TGTGCCAGCAGCTTAGGAGTGCGGCAACCGGCTTACGAGCAGTACTTC
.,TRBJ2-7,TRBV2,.,CASSRGSHRFYEQYF,TGTGCCAGCAGTAGGGGGTCCCACCGATTTTACGAGCAGTACTTC
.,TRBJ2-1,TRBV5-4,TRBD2,CASSLEAGGYNEQFF,TGTGCCAGCAGCTTGGAGGCCGGGGGGTACAATGAGCAGTTCTTC
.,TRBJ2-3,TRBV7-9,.,CASSFGGTDTQYF,TGTGCCAGCAGCTTCGGTGGGACAGATACGCAGTATTTT
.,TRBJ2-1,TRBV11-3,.,CASSLINEQFF,TGTGCCAGCAGCTTAATCAATGAGCAGTTCTTC
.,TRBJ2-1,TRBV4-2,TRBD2,CASSQRGGGSDNEQFF,TGTGCCAGCAGCCAACGCGGGGGGGGATCCGACAATGAGCAGTTCTTC
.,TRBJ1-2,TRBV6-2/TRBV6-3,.,CASSSPERSNYGYTF,TGTGCCAGCAGTTCCCCGGAAAGGTCGAACTATGGCTACACCTTC
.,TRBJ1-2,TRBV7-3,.,CASSLLGRAGDNYGYTF,TGTGCCAGCAGCTTATTGGGTCGGGCGGGGGATAACTATGGCTACACCTTC
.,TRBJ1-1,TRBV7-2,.,CASSFLPGQLNTEAFF,TGTGCCAGCAGCTTCCTCCCCGGACAGTTGAACACTGAAGCTTTCTTT
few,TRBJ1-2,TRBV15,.,CATSGAGYGYTF,TGTGCCACCAGCGGGGCAGGCTATGGCTACACCTTC
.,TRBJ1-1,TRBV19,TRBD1,CASSRDRGAEAFF,TGTGCCAGTAGTAGGGACAGGGGAGCTGAAGCTTTCTTT
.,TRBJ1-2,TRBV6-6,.,CASNTGTYGYTF,TGTGCCAGCAATACAGGGACCTATGGCTACACCTTC
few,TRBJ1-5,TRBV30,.,CAWSLYALGQPQHF,TGTGCCTGGTCTCTGTATGCGCTGGGTCAGCCCCAGCATTTT
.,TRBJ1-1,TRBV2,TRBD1,CASRPDWQGDPEAFF,TGTGCCAGCAGACCCGACTGGCAGGGGGACCCTGAAGCTTTCTTT
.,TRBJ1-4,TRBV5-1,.,CASSLSGRENEKLFF,TGCGCCAGCAGCTTGTCGGGACGAGAGAATGAAAAACTGTTTTTT